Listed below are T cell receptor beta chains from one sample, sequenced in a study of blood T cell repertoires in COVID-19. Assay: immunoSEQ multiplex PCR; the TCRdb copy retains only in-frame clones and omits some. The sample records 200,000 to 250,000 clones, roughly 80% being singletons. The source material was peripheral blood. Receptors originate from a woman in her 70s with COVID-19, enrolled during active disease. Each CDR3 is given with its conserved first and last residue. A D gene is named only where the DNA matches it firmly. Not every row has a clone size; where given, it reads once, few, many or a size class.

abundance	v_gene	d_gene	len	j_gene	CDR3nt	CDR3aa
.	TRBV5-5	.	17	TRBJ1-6	TGTGCCAGCAGCCCAAGACTCATGAGCTCCTATAATTCACCCCTCCACTTT	CASSPRLMSSYNSPLHF
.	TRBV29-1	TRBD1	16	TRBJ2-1	TGCAGCGTGGCATCACTAGGCAGGGGGTCCTACAATGAGCAGTTCTTC	CSVASLGRGSYNEQFF
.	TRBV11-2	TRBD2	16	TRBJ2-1	TGTGCCAGCAAGGGGCGTTCTAGCGGGAAATACAATGAGCAGTTCTTC	CASKGRSSGKYNEQFF
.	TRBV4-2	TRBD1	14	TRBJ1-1	TGTGCCAGCAGCCAAGATAACAGGGGGACTGAAGCTTTCTTT	CASSQDNRGTEAFF
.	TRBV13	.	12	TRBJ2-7	TGTGCCAGCAGGGAGGGCTCCTACGAGCAGTACTTC	CASREGSYEQYF
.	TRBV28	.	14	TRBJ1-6	TGTGCCAGCAGTTTTAGTCAGGGGCTCGTACCCCTCCACTTT	CASSFSQGLVPLHF
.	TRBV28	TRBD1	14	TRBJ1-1	TGTGCCACCACGTCGGGACAGCGGAACACTGAAGCTTTCTTT	CATTSGQRNTEAFF
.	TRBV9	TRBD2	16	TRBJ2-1	TGTGCCAGCAGCCTCCGGCGGGAGCCCCAACACAATGAGCAGTTCTTC	CASSLRREPQHNEQFF
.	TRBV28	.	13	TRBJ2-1	TGTGCCAGCAGGAGAAGCTCCTACAATGAGCAGTTCTTC	CASRRSSYNEQFF
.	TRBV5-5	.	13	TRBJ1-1	TGTGCCAGCAGCTTCGGACAGACCGTCGAAGCTTTCTTT	CASSFGQTVEAFF
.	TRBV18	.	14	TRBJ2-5	TGTGCCAGCTCACCGCTAACAGGAGAAGAGACCCAGTACTTC	CASSPLTGEETQYF
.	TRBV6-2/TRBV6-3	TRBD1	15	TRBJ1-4	TGTGCCAGCAGTACCGGACAGGGAACTAATGAAAAACTGTTTTTT	CASSTGQGTNEKLFF
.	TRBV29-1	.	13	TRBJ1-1	TGCAGCGTGGAGACCGATTTGAACACTGAAGCTTTCTTT	CSVETDLNTEAFF
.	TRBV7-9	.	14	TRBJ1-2	TGTGCCAGCAGCCCCCTGGGCAGGGAGGATGGCTACACCTTC	CASSPLGREDGYTF
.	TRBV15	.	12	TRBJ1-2	TGTGCCACCAGCAGAGATCGGTGGGGCTACACCTTC	CATSRDRWGYTF
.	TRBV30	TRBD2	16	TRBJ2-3	TGTGCCTGGAGCCCAGGGACTAGCGGGAGCACAGATACGCAGTATTTT	CAWSPGTSGSTDTQYF
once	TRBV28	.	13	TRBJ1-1	TGTGCCAGCAGTTTATTTGGACAGAATGAAGCTTTCTTT	CASSLFGQNEAFF
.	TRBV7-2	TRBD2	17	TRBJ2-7	TGTGCCAGCAGCTTAGCACCTAGCGGGGGCCCCCTTTACGAGCAGTACTTC	CASSLAPSGGPLYEQYF
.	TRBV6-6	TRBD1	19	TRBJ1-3	TGTGCCAGCAATCGTGGGGACAGGAGTATCGGTTTCTCTGGAAACACCATATATTTT	CASNRGDRSIGFSGNTIYF
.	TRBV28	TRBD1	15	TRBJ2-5	TGTGCCAGCAGTTTTCACCCAGGGGGCCAAGAGACCCAGTACTTC	CASSFHPGGQETQYF
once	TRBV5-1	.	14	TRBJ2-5	TGCGCCAGCAGCTCTCTCGGTGTCAAAGAGACCCAGTACTTC	CASSSLGVKETQYF
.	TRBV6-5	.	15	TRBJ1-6	TGTGCCAGCAGTTACGAGGAATACGGGAATTCACCCCTCCACTTT	CASSYEEYGNSPLHF
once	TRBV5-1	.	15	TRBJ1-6	TGCGCCAGCCGCCTTTGGGGGGGGACCGATTCACCCCTCCACTTT	CASRLWGGTDSPLHF
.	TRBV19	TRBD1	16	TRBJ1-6	TGTGCCAGTAGTATGGGGGCCTACAGGGGAGGTCGACCCCTCCACTTT	CASSMGAYRGGRPLHF
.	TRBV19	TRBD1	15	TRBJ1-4	TGTGCCAGTAGCTTCGGGACAGGGCATAATGAAAAACTGTTTTTT	CASSFGTGHNEKLFF
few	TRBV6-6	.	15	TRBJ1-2	TGTGCCAGCAGACCCGCGGGGGGGCGGGCCGGCGGCTACACCTTC	CASRPAGGRAGGYTF
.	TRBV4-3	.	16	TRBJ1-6	TGCGCCAGCAGCCAAAGTTCGGGAACCTATAATTCACCCCTCCACTTT	CASSQSSGTYNSPLHF
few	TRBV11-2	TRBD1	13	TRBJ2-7	TGTGCCAGCAGCTTGACAGGGACCTACGAGCAGTACTTC	CASSLTGTYEQYF
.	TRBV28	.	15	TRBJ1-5	TGTGCCAGCAGTTTCAGGCGACGCGAGAGTCAGCCCCAGCATTTT	CASSFRRRESQPQHF
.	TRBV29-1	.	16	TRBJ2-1	TGCAGCGTTGAAGTGGGAGCAGGGGACTCCTACAATGAGCAGTTCTTC	CSVEVGAGDSYNEQFF
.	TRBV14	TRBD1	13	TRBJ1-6	TGTGCCAGCGCCCGGACAGGGAGGGTGCCCCTCCACTTT	CASARTGRVPLHF
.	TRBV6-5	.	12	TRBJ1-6	TGTGCCAGCAGAAACTGGAATTCACCCCTCCACTTT	CASRNWNSPLHF
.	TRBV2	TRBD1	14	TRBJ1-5	TGTGCCAGCAGTAGACAGGGACCCAATCAGCCCCAGCATTTT	CASSRQGPNQPQHF